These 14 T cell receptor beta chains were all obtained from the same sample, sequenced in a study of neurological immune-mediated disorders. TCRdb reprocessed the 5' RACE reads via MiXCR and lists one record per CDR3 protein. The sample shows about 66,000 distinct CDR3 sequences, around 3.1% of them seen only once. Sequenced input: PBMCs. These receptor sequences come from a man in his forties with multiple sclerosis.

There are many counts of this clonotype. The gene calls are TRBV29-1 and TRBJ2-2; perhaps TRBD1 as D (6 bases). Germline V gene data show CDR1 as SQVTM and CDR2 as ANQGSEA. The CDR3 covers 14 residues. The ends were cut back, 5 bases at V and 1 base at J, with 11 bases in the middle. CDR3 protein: CSVLPDRNTGELFF. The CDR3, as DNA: TGCAGCGTTCTCCCGGACAGGAACACCGGGGAGCTGTTTTTT.

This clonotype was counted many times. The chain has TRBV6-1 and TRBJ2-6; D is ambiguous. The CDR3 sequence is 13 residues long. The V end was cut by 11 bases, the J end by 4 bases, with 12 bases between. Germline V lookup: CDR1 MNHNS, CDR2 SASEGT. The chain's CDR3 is CAGLLSGANVLTF. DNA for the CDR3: TGTGCCGGTCTCCTTTCCGGGGCCAACGTCCTGACTTTC.

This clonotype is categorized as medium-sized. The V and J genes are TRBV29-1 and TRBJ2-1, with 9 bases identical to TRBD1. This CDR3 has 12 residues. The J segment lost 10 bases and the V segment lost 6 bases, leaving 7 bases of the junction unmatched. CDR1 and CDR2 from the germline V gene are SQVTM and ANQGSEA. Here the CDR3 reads CSVNRGPTEQFF. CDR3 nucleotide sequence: TGCAGCGTGAACAGGGGGCCCACCGAGCAGTTCTTC.

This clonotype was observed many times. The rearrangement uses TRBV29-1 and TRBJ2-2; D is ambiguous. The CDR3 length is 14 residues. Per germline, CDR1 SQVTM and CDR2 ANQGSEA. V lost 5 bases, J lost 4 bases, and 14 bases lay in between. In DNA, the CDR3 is TGCAGCGTTCAGCGCTCCGGTTCCACCGGGGAGCTGTTTTTT. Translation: CSVQRSGSTGELFF.

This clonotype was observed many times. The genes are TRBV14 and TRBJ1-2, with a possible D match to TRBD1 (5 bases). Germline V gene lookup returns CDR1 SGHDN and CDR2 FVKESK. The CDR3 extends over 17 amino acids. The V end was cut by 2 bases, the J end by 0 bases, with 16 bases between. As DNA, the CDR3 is TGTGCCAGCAGCCAAAGGGGCCCGGGGCCCCCTAACTATGGCTACACCTTC. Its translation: CASSQRGPGPPNYGYTF.

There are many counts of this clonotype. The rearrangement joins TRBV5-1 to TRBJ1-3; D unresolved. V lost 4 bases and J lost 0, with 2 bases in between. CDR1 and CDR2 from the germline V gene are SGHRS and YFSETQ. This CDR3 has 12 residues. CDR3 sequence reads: CASSISGNTIYF. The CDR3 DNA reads TGCGCCAGCAGCATCTCTGGAAACACCATATATTTT.

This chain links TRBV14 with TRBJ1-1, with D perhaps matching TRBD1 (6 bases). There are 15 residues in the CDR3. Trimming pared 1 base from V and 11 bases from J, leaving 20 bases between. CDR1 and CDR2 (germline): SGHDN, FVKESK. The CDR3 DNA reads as TGTGCCAGCAGCCAAGTTGGACGGACAGTTCAAGGGGCTTTCTTT. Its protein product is CASSQVGRTVQGAFF.

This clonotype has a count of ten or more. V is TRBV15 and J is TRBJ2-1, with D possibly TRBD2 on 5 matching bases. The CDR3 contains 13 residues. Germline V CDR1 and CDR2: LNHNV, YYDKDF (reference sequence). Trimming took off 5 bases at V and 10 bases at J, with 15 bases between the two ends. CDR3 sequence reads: CATSPRVSGEQFF. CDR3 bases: TGTGCCACCAGCCCACGAGTGAGCGGAGAGCAGTTCTTC.

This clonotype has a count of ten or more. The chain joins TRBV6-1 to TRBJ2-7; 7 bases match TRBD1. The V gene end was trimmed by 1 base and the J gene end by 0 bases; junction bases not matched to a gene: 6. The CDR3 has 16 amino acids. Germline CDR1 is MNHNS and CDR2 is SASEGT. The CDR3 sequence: CASSEDRDRFSYEQYF. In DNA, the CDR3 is TGTGCCAGCAGTGAAGACCGGGACAGATTCTCCTACGAGCAGTACTTC.

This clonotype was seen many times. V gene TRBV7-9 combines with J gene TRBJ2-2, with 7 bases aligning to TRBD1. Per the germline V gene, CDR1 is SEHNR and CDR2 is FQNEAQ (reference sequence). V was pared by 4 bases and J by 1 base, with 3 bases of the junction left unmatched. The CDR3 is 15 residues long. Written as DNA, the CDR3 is TGTGCCAGCAGCTCGACAGGGAGGAACACCGGGGAGCTGTTTTTT. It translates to CASSSTGRNTGELFF.

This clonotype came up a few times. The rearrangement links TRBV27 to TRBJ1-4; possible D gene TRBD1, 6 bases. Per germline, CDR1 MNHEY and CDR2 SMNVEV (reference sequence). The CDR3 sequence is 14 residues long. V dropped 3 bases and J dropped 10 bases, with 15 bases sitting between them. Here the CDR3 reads CASSFSTGGGKLFF. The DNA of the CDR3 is TGTGCCAGCAGTTTTTCGACAGGAGGGGGAAAACTGTTTTTT.

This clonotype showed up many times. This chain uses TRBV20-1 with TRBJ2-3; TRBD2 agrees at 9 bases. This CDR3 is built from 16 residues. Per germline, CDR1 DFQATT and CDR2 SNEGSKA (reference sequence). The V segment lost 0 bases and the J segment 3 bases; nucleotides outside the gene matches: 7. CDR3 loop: CSARDIERGATDTQYF. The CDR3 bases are TGCAGTGCTAGAGATATTGAGCGGGGGGCTACAGATACGCAGTATTTT.

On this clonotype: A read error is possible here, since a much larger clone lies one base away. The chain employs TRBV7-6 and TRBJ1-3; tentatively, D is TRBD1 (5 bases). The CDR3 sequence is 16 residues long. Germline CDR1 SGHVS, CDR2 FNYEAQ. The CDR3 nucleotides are TGTGCCAGCAGCTTAGCCGGGACGGCATCTGGAAAAACCATATATTTT. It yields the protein CASSLAGTASGKTIYF.

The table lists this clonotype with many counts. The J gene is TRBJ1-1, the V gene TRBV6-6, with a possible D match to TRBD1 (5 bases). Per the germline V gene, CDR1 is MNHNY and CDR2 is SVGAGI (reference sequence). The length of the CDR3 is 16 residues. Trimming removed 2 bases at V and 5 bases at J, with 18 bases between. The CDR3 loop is CASSYARSEGRTEAFF. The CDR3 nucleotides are TGTGCCAGCAGTTACGCCAGGTCCGAGGGACGTACTGAAGCTTTCTTT.